This is a list of T cell receptor beta chains from one sample in a study of cytotoxic CD8 clonotypes in ibrutinib-treated CLL. The table came from immunoSEQ multiplex PCR; TCRdb's copy has only in-frame clones and leaves some out. This repertoire shows tens of thousands of clones, around 78% found once; its top ten account for roughly 21%. The specimen was PBMCs, collected after 24 months of ibrutinib treatment. These receptor sequences come from a human donor with chronic lymphocytic leukemia. Both conserved end residues are part of each CDR3. D genes are given only for firm matches. A row's size may be missing; if present it is once, few, many or a size class.

clone_size: NA; j_call: TRBJ2-6; cdr3_length: 16; v_call: TRBV5-1; d_call: NA; cdr3_aa: CASSLGGYSGANVLTF; cdr3_nt: TGCGCCAGCAGCTTAGGAGGATACTCTGGGGCCAACGTCCTGACTTTC
clone_size: NA; j_call: TRBJ2-3; cdr3_length: 19; v_call: TRBV6-4; d_call: TRBD1; cdr3_aa: CASSDSGVETGLRTDTQYF; cdr3_nt: TGTGCCAGCAGTGACTCCGGAGTGGAGACAGGGCTGAGGACAGATACGCAGTATTTT
clone_size: NA; j_call: TRBJ1-5; cdr3_length: 15; v_call: TRBV5-6; d_call: TRBD1; cdr3_aa: CASSRQGVSNQPQHF; cdr3_nt: TGTGCCAGCAGCCGACAGGGGGTTAGCAATCAGCCCCAGCATTTT
clone_size: NA; j_call: TRBJ2-5; cdr3_length: 15; v_call: TRBV6-5; d_call: TRBD2; cdr3_aa: CASSYRAGARETQYF; cdr3_nt: TGTGCCAGCAGCTATAGGGCGGGAGCGCGGGAGACCCAGTACTTC
clone_size: NA; j_call: TRBJ2-7; cdr3_length: 12; v_call: TRBV7-9; d_call: NA; cdr3_aa: CASSLDLSTQYF; cdr3_nt: TGTGCCAGCAGCTTAGATCTCTCTACCCAGTACTTC
clone_size: NA; j_call: TRBJ2-1; cdr3_length: 15; v_call: TRBV4-2; d_call: TRBD2; cdr3_aa: CASSRASGSENEQFF; cdr3_nt: TGTGCCAGCAGCCGCGCTAGCGGGAGCGAAAATGAGCAGTTCTTC
clone_size: NA; j_call: TRBJ2-4; cdr3_length: 18; v_call: TRBV5-4; d_call: TRBD2; cdr3_aa: CASSPAGGLAGVKNIQYF; cdr3_nt: TGTGCCAGCAGCCCTGCCGGTGGGCTAGCGGGAGTCAAAAACATTCAGTACTTC
clone_size: NA; j_call: TRBJ2-1; cdr3_length: 14; v_call: TRBV12-2; d_call: NA; cdr3_aa: CASRLGWPHNEQFF; cdr3_nt: TGTGCAAGTCGCTTAGGCTGGCCGCACAATGAGCAGTTCTTC
clone_size: NA; j_call: TRBJ2-2; cdr3_length: 14; v_call: TRBV9; d_call: NA; cdr3_aa: CASSVELTTGELFF; cdr3_nt: TGTGCCAGCAGCGTGGAGCTAACCACCGGGGAGCTGTTTTTT
clone_size: few; j_call: TRBJ2-1; cdr3_length: 16; v_call: TRBV4-3; d_call: TRBD2; cdr3_aa: CASSQDGAGGLDEQFF; cdr3_nt: TGCGCCAGCAGCCAAGATGGGGCGGGAGGGCTCGATGAGCAGTTCTTC
clone_size: once; j_call: TRBJ1-1; cdr3_length: 15; v_call: TRBV15; d_call: TRBD1; cdr3_aa: CATSRGQGTNTEAFF; cdr3_nt: TGTGCCACCAGCCGCGGACAGGGTACGAACACTGAAGCTTTCTTT
clone_size: NA; j_call: TRBJ2-2; cdr3_length: 13; v_call: TRBV11-2; d_call: NA; cdr3_aa: CASSLEGPGELFF; cdr3_nt: TGTGCCAGCAGCTTAGAAGGGCCCGGGGAGCTGTTTTTT
clone_size: NA; j_call: TRBJ1-1; cdr3_length: 16; v_call: TRBV4-2; d_call: NA; cdr3_aa: CASSQDIVGSNTEAFF; cdr3_nt: TGTGCCAGCAGCCAAGATATTGTGGGATCGAACACTGAAGCTTTCTTT
clone_size: NA; j_call: TRBJ1-2; cdr3_length: 15; v_call: TRBV6-1; d_call: NA; cdr3_aa: CASSEAWTAIYGYTF; cdr3_nt: TGTGCCAGCAGCGAAGCCTGGACAGCCATCTATGGCTACACCTTC
clone_size: NA; j_call: TRBJ2-2; cdr3_length: 13; v_call: TRBV11-1; d_call: NA; cdr3_aa: CASSPGVTGELFF; cdr3_nt: TGTGCCAGCAGCCCCGGAGTCACCGGGGAGCTGTTTTTT
clone_size: once; j_call: TRBJ2-3; cdr3_length: 14; v_call: TRBV6-1; d_call: TRBD1; cdr3_aa: CASSEQGAVDTQYF; cdr3_nt: TGTGCCAGCAGTGAACAGGGGGCTGTAGATACGCAGTATTTT
clone_size: NA; j_call: TRBJ1-4; cdr3_length: 16; v_call: TRBV7-8; d_call: NA; cdr3_aa: CASSSSGAGTNEKLFF; cdr3_nt: TGTGCCAGCAGCTCATCCGGGGCAGGAACTAATGAAAAACTGTTTTTT
clone_size: NA; j_call: TRBJ2-2; cdr3_length: 16; v_call: TRBV19; d_call: NA; cdr3_aa: CASSIIQGMNTGELFF; cdr3_nt: TGTGCCAGTAGTATAATACAGGGAATGAACACCGGGGAGCTGTTTTTT
clone_size: NA; j_call: TRBJ2-1; cdr3_length: 20; v_call: TRBV27; d_call: TRBD2; cdr3_aa: CASSLGMGLAGGRSYNEQFF; cdr3_nt: TGTGCCAGCAGTTTAGGAATGGGACTAGCGGGAGGCCGATCCTACAATGAGCAGTTCTTC
clone_size: once; j_call: TRBJ2-1; cdr3_length: 15; v_call: TRBV9; d_call: NA; cdr3_aa: CASSPRLGGVGEQFF; cdr3_nt: TGTGCCAGCAGCCCTAGACTAGGCGGGGTCGGTGAGCAGTTCTTC
clone_size: NA; j_call: TRBJ2-7; cdr3_length: 17; v_call: TRBV4-1; d_call: NA; cdr3_aa: CASSQDPRAGGNYEQYF; cdr3_nt: TGCGCCAGCAGCCAAGATCCCAGGGCCGGAGGTAACTACGAGCAGTACTTC
clone_size: NA; j_call: TRBJ1-3; cdr3_length: 15; v_call: TRBV9; d_call: TRBD1; cdr3_aa: CASSVGQGGGNTIYF; cdr3_nt: TGTGCCAGCAGCGTAGGGCAGGGGGGAGGAAACACCATATATTTT
clone_size: once; j_call: TRBJ2-2; cdr3_length: 16; v_call: TRBV9; d_call: TRBD1; cdr3_aa: CASSVAGTGTGGELFF; cdr3_nt: TGTGCCAGCAGCGTCGCCGGGACAGGGACGGGCGGGGAGCTGTTTTTT
clone_size: NA; j_call: TRBJ2-7; cdr3_length: 15; v_call: TRBV28; d_call: TRBD2; cdr3_aa: CASSAGLAGNYEQYF; cdr3_nt: TGTGCCAGCAGCGCGGGACTAGCGGGGAACTACGAGCAGTACTTC
clone_size: few; j_call: TRBJ1-2; cdr3_length: 15; v_call: TRBV6-1; d_call: NA; cdr3_aa: CASSGSERANYGYTF; cdr3_nt: TGTGCCAGCAGTGGTAGCGAAAGAGCTAACTATGGCTACACCTTC
clone_size: NA; j_call: TRBJ1-5; cdr3_length: 16; v_call: TRBV2; d_call: TRBD1; cdr3_aa: CASSGRHGTGGQPQHF; cdr3_nt: TGTGCCAGCAGTGGGCGACACGGGACAGGCGGTCAGCCCCAGCATTTT
clone_size: NA; j_call: TRBJ1-1; cdr3_length: 17; v_call: TRBV15; d_call: NA; cdr3_aa: CATSRGVTGAMNTEAFF; cdr3_nt: TGTGCCACCAGCAGAGGGGTTACAGGAGCCATGAACACTGAAGCTTTCTTT
clone_size: NA; j_call: TRBJ2-1; cdr3_length: 14; v_call: TRBV7-8; d_call: NA; cdr3_aa: CASSLVRLVNEQFF; cdr3_nt: TGTGCCAGCAGCTTAGTTAGACTAGTAAATGAGCAGTTCTTC
clone_size: NA; j_call: TRBJ2-1; cdr3_length: 13; v_call: TRBV6-6; d_call: NA; cdr3_aa: CATCLIGNNEQFF; cdr3_nt: TGTGCCACCTGCCTAATCGGGAACAATGAGCAGTTCTTC
clone_size: NA; j_call: TRBJ1-1; cdr3_length: 13; v_call: TRBV7-2; d_call: NA; cdr3_aa: CASSPAPNTEAFF; cdr3_nt: TGTGCCAGCAGCCCGGCCCCGAACACTGAAGCTTTCTTT
clone_size: NA; j_call: TRBJ1-1; cdr3_length: 17; v_call: TRBV28; d_call: TRBD1; cdr3_aa: CASSSWGTGGRNTEAFF; cdr3_nt: TGTGCCAGCAGTTCATGGGGAACAGGGGGCAGAAATACTGAAGCTTTCTTT
clone_size: NA; j_call: TRBJ2-2; cdr3_length: 15; v_call: TRBV5-6; d_call: TRBD2; cdr3_aa: CASSRIAGGAGELFF; cdr3_nt: TGTGCCAGCAGCCGTATCGCGGGAGGAGCCGGGGAGCTGTTTTTT
clone_size: NA; j_call: TRBJ2-2; cdr3_length: 16; v_call: TRBV15; d_call: TRBD1; cdr3_aa: CATSPRQGVGTGELFF; cdr3_nt: TGTGCCACCAGCCCCCGACAGGGCGTGGGCACCGGGGAGCTGTTTTTT
clone_size: NA; j_call: TRBJ1-5; cdr3_length: 14; v_call: TRBV19; d_call: NA; cdr3_aa: CASKAGVENQPQHF; cdr3_nt: TGTGCCAGTAAGGCGGGGGTGGAGAATCAGCCCCAGCATTTT
clone_size: NA; j_call: TRBJ2-3; cdr3_length: 15; v_call: TRBV29-1; d_call: NA; cdr3_aa: CSVEASSLFTDTQYF; cdr3_nt: TGCAGCGTTGAAGCGTCTAGCCTATTCACAGATACGCAGTATTTT
clone_size: NA; j_call: TRBJ1-2; cdr3_length: 14; v_call: TRBV6-5; d_call: NA; cdr3_aa: CASSYMRVGYGYTF; cdr3_nt: TGTGCCAGCAGTTATATGAGGGTCGGCTATGGCTACACCTTC
clone_size: NA; j_call: TRBJ1-2; cdr3_length: 15; v_call: TRBV19; d_call: TRBD1; cdr3_aa: CASSSPGQGSYGYTF; cdr3_nt: TGTGCCAGTAGTTCACCGGGACAGGGGAGCTATGGCTACACCTTC
clone_size: NA; j_call: TRBJ2-7; cdr3_length: 15; v_call: TRBV5-1; d_call: NA; cdr3_aa: CASSLDQDQAYEQYF; cdr3_nt: TGCGCCAGCAGCTTAGATCAGGACCAAGCCTACGAGCAGTACTTC
clone_size: NA; j_call: TRBJ1-3; cdr3_length: 15; v_call: TRBV6-5; d_call: NA; cdr3_aa: CASTPSPFSGNTIYF; cdr3_nt: TGTGCCAGCACGCCCTCACCCTTCTCTGGAAACACCATATATTTT
clone_size: NA; j_call: TRBJ2-2; cdr3_length: 13; v_call: TRBV11-3; d_call: NA; cdr3_aa: CASSSLEGGELFF; cdr3_nt: TGTGCCAGCAGCTCACTTGAGGGTGGGGAGCTGTTTTTT
clone_size: NA; j_call: TRBJ2-5; cdr3_length: 16; v_call: TRBV11-2; d_call: TRBD2; cdr3_aa: CASSPRLAGVGETQYF; cdr3_nt: TGTGCCAGCAGCCCCAGACTAGCGGGAGTTGGGGAGACCCAGTACTTC
clone_size: NA; j_call: TRBJ2-1; cdr3_length: 17; v_call: TRBV11-2; d_call: TRBD2; cdr3_aa: CASSSATSGSTYNEQFF; cdr3_nt: TGTGCCAGCAGCTCGGCGACTAGCGGCAGTACTTACAATGAGCAGTTCTTC